The text below deals with one T cell receptor beta chain. This clonotype occurred many times. What antigen it recognizes has not been identified. It has no much larger one-base neighbor in the sample; base qualities were not kept. The sample comes from a study of CD8 T cells in ankylosing spondylitis (dated by TCRdb to the late 2010s). For context, the study as a whole: T cell receptor beta repertoires were profiled in healthy donors and ankylosing spondylitis patients so that disease-linked TCR variants could be found. The full study cohort comprised 25 ankylosing spondylitis patients and around 100 healthy donors. Peripheral blood was sampled, and synovial fluid was additionally collected from ankylosing spondylitis patients.

TCRdb records Illumina HiSeq 2500 as the sequencer. Quantitative 5'-RACE with molecular barcodes was the method used to prepare the TCR beta libraries. The authors processed their data as follows. A new computational method, built on a probabilistic model of VDJ rearrangement, was used to identify disease-linked TCR variants. Using fastp trimming at Q25 and MiXCR clonotype assembly, TCRdb reanalyzed the public sequencing data and kept in-frame beta chains. Here each entry gathers all rows of one CDR3 protein and keeps the most common genes and DNA. The V and J calls reflect TCRdb's pipeline rather than the authors' work. This sample lists about 220,000 distinct CDR3 sequences; 25% to 30% were detected once. The ten largest clones take up 5% to 7.5% of the sample. General conclusions and limits of the study: The disease-linked clones were reported to be significantly enriched in matched synovial fluid samples from ankylosing spondylitis patients. The disease-linked clones had a CD8+ phenotype and were found at relatively low frequencies in peripheral blood. A TCR beta motif made up of eight or nine highly homologous amino acid variants appeared to be characteristic of blood from ankylosing spondylitis patients. Some motif variants were previously reported in synovial fluid and blood of reactive arthritis patients, suggesting common disease-initiation mechanisms.

The receptor was isolated from a male donor with ankylosing spondylitis or in good health (not recorded which). Sequenced input: blood, either unsorted or a sorted T cell fraction (not recorded which).

The DNA sequence is as follows: TGTGCCAGCAGCTTGGACGGTGGAAACACCGGGGAGCTGTTTTTT. Its translation reads: CASSLDGGNTGELFF. The V gene is TRBV11-1 and the J gene is TRBJ2-2, with the D gene not confidently named. According to the germline V gene (reference sequence), CDR1 reads SGHAT and CDR2 reads FQDESV. V gives up 3 bases and J gives up 2 bases, and the segment between their germline ends measures 10 bases. The CDR3 runs 15 amino acids, cysteine and phenylalanine included. Of the read, only the CDR3 DNA is kept; its 45 bases are in frame from base 1.